The TCR beta chain under discussion was sequenced for a study of shared T cell receptors in the human thymus. Sequencing was performed with immunoSEQ multiplex PCR; in TCRdb, only in-frame clones are kept and a portion is missing. The sample shows approximately 580,000 clones, more than 75% of them seen only once. CDR3 length equals 15 residues. V was shortened by 0 bases and J by 5 bases, with 14 bases between the two germline ends. Germline values: CDR1 SGHDT, CDR2 YYEEEE. This sample also belongs to another study, concerning human thymus T cells.

The J gene is TRBJ1-2, the V gene TRBV5-6; maybe TRBD1 (6 bases). This TCR came from a boy under two years old with a congenital heart defect. The sequenced sample consisted of thymocytes. As DNA, the CDR3 is TGTGCCAGCAGCTTGGCTAGGACAGCCATTTATGGCTACACCTTC. This codes for CASSLARTAIYGYTF.